What follows describes a single TCR beta chain. This clone is judged medium-sized (0.01 to 0.1%). Its antigen remains unidentified. Base qualities are missing; no much larger clone stands one base away. A total of 25 to 35 patients with locally advanced or metastatic urothelial carcinoma, treated at Memorial Sloan Kettering on a trial protocol, made up the cohort. Peripheral blood mononuclear cells were collected pretreatment and during treatment, with between 1 and 8 total time points per patient. The Qiagen DNeasy Blood extraction kit was used to purify genomic DNA from total PBMCs and tumor samples. Collected pretreatment and during treatment, PBMCs were isolated and stored as previously described. Spanning cysteine to phenylalanine, the CDR3 consists of 16 amino acids. The read is trimmed to its CDR3 DNA, 48 bases read in frame from base 1. V loses 0 bases of germline sequence and J loses 6 bases, and the interval between the two ends is 14 bases. CDR1 and CDR2 (LGHNA, YNFKEQ) derive from the germline V gene.

These data come from a study of PD-L1 blockade in urothelial cancer (dated by TCRdb to the late 2010s). Broadly, across the study: Therapy was started in the mid-2010s for all patients, and atezolizumab 1,200 mg was administered intravenously every 3 weeks. In the same patients who had TCR sequencing, pretreatment tumors also underwent whole exome sequencing and RNA sequencing. Progression-free survival longer than 6 months counted as durable clinical benefit, and TCR features were additionally tested against both progression-free and overall survival. Blood samples were analyzed at two time points: 3 weeks after treatment start (second dose) and 6 weeks after treatment start. About nine tenths of the roughly 29 patients were identified as males with urothelial cancer of bladder origin, and a prior smoking history was reported by 18 of 29 patients. A median of around 150,000 T cells and 80,000 to 100,000 unique TCRs was obtained from blood samples, and a median clonality of approximately 0.08 was observed. Patients had an ECOG performance status of 0 or 1 and had received between 0 and 3 prior chemotherapy regimens. Pretreatment blood TCR-seq was available for about 27 patients, at least one posttreatment blood collection was obtained for around 25 patients, and tumor TCR-seq was available for around 25 patients. TCR sequencing covered pretreatment tumor samples and matched, serially collected peripheral blood taken before and after atezolizumab treatment. The study, an exploratory multi-omic analysis, examined somatic, immune and clinical correlates of response to PD-L1 blockade with atezolizumab in urothelial cancer. Under ten patients achieved durable clinical benefit and 15 to 20 did not.

To estimate absolute template abundance from read counts, synthetic TCR analog templates were spiked into each PCR. The immunoSEQ assay was used to amplify TCRbeta CDR3 regions from genomic DNA with bias-controlled V and J gene primers. Sequencing of rearranged TCRbeta segments was performed at approximately 20X coverage. The original methods were these. Sequencing errors were corrected by clustering, and CDR3s were annotated against IMGT so that V, D and J genes could be assigned. Downstream analyses used only productive TCRbeta rearrangements and left out out-of-frame or stop-codon sequences. Clonality was computed as one minus Shannon entropy normalized by the log of the number of unique productive sequences. Fisher's exact test with Benjamini-Hochberg correction, at a threshold of adjusted p below 0.01, was used to find clones that differed between time points or between blood and tumor. TCRdb re-hosts the immuneACCESS table, in-frame sequences only. Its copies lack some clones; in the studies checked, an unresolved V gene accounts for under half of them, and the cause for the rest is not known. The V and J calls and clone size are taken from that table; D and trimming were inferred from the DNA. This sample gives about 43,000 clones in total; more than 70% of them show up just once. Of the sample, 13% to 15% falls within the top ten clones.

What the research found in general, with its limitations: A pretreatment peripheral blood TCR clonality below the median was linked to improved progression-free and overall survival. At 3 weeks after the start of treatment, tumor-associated TCR clones in peripheral blood had expanded more in patients with durable benefit (n of about 20, p = 0.022). Small sample size (n of about 30) and many exploratory analyses mean the results are intended to be hypothesis-generating.

This receptor was obtained from a woman in her sixties with urothelial cancer. The chain employs TRBV4-2 and TRBJ2-2; the D gene is perhaps TRBD1, on 6 matching bases. The sample here was PBMCs, taken around atezolizumab (anti-PD-L1) treatment. The CDR3 corresponds to CASSQDLAGVPGELFF. The nucleotides are TGTGCCAGCAGCCAAGATCTGGCAGGGGTACCCGGGGAGCTGTTTTTT.